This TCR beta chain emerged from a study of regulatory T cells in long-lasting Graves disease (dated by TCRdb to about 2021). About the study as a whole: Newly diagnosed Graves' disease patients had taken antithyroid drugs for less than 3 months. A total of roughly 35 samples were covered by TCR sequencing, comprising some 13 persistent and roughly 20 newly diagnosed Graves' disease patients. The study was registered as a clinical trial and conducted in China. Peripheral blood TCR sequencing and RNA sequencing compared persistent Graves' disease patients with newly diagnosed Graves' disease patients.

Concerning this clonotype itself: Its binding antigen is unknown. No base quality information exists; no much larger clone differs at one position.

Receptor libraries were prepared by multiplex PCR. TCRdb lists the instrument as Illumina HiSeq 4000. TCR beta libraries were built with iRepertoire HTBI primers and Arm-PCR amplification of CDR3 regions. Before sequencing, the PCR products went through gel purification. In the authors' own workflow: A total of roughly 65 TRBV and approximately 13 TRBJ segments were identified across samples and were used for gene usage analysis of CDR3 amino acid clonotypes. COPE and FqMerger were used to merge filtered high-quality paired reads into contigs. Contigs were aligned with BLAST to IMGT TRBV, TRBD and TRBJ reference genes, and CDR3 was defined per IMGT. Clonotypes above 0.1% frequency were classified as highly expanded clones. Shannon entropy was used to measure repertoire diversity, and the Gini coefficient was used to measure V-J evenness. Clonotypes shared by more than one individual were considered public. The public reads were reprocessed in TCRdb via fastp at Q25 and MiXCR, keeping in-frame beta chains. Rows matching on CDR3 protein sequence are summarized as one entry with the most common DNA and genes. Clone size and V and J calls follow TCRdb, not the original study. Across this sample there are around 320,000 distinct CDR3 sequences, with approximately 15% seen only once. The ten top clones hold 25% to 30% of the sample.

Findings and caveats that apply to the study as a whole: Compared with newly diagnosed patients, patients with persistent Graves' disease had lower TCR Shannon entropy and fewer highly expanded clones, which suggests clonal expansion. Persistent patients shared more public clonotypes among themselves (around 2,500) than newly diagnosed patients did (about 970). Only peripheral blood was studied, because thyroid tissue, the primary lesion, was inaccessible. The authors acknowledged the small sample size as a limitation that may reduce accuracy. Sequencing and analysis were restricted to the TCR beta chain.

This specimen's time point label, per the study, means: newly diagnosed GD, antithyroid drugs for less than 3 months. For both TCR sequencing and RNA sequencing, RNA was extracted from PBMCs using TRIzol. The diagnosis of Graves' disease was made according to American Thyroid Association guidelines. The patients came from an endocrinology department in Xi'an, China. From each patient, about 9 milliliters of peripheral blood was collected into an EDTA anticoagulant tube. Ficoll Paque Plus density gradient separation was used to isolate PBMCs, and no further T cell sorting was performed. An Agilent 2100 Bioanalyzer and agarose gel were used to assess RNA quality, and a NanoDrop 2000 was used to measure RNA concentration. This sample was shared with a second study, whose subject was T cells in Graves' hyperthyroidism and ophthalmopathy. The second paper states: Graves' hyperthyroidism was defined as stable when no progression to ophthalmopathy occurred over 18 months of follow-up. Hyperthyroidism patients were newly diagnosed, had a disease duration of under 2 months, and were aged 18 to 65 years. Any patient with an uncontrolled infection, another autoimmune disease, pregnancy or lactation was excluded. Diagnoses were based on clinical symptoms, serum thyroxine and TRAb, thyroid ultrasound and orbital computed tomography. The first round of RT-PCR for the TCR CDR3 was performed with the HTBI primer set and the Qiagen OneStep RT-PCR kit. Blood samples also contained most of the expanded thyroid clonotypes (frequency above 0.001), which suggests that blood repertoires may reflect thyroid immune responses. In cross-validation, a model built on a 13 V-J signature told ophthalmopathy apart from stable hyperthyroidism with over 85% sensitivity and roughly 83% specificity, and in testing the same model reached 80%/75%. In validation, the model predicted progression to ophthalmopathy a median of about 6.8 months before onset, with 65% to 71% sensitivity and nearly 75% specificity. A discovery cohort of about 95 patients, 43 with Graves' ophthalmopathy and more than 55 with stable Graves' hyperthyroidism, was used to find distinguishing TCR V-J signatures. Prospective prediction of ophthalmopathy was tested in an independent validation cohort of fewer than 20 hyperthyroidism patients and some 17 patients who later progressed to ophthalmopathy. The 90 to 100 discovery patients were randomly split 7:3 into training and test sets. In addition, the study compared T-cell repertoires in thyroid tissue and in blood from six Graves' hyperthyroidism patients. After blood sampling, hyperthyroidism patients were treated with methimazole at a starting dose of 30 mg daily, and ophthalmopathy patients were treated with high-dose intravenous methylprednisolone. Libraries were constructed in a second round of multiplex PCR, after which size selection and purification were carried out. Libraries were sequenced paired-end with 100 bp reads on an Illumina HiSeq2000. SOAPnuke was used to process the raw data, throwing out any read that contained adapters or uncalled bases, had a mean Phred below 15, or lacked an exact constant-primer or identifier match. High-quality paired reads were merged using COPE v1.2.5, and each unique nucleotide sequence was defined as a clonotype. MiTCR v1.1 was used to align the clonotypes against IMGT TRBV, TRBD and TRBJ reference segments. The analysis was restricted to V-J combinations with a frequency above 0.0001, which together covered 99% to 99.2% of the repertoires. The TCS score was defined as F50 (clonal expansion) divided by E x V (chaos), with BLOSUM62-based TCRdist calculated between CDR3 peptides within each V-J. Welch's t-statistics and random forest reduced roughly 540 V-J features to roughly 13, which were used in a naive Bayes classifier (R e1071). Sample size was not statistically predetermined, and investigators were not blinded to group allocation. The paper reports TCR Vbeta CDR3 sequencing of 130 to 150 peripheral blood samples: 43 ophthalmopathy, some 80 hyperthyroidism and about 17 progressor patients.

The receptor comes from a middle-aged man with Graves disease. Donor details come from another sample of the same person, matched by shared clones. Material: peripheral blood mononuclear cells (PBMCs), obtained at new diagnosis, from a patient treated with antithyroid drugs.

In nucleotide form, the sequence is TGTGCCAGCAGCTCCCTGACAGGGAGCAATCAGCCCCAGCATTTT. It is translated as CASSSLTGSNQPQHF. The V and J segments used are TRBV7-9 and TRBJ1-5; 7 bases in the middle match TRBD1. The germline V gene (reference sequence) gives CDR1 as SEHNR and CDR2 as FQNEAQ. The germline V and J ends show losses of 4 bases and 1 base respectively, and no gene match explains 4 bases of the junction. The CDR3 contains 15 residues, cysteine and phenylalanine counted. CDR3 DNA only is kept here, 45 bases in frame from base 1.